This T cell receptor beta chain was retrieved from a study of shared clonotypes between healthy human individuals. The wider study: CD4 naive and CD4 memory each took three plates per donor, while CD8 naive took two and CD8 memory one.

The naive CD8 population came from CD45RO-negative cells selected for CCR7, without terminally differentiated effector memory CD45RA+ cells. Only Caucasian adults living in Nashville, Tennessee served as donors. Produced via immunoSEQ multiplex PCR; TCRdb's table is partial and in-frame only. Counted here are over 2,000,000 clones, just over 90% occurring once; the ten biggest clones make up more than 1.5%. Trimming at V came to 2 bases and at J to 5 bases, leaving 8 bases not matched to a gene. Germline CDR1 reads ENHRY; CDR2 reads SYGVKD. The CDR3 is made up of 16 amino acids. The sample taken for sequencing was naive CD8+ T cells from PBMCs. The chain employs TRBV10-3 and TRBJ2-2; 7 bases fit TRBD2. This receptor was taken from a young man in good health. Some clones in this sample may be carry-over from other donors' samples. The DNA of the CDR3 is TGTGCCATCAGTGAGCATCTATTGGGGGGGACCGGGGAGCTGTTTTTT. The encoded protein is CAISEHLLGGTGELFF.